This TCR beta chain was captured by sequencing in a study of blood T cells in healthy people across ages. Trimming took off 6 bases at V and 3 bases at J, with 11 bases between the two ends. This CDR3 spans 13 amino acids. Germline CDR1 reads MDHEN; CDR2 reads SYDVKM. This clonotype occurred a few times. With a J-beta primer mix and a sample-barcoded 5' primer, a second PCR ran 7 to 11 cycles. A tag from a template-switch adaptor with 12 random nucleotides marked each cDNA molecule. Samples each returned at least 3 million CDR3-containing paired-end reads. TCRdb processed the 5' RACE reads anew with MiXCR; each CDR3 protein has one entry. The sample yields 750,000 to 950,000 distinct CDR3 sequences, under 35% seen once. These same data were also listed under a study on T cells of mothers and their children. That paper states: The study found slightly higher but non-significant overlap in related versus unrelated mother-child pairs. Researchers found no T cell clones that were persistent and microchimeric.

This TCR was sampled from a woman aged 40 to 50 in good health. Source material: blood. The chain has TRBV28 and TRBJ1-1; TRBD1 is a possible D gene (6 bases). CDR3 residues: CASSRGGDTEAFF. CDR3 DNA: TGTGCCAGCAGCCGAGGGGGGGACACTGAAGCTTTCTTT.